The text below deals with one TCR beta chain. Its antigen is undetermined. Using constant-segment primers, 5'RACE produced TCR alpha and TCR beta cDNA libraries carrying sample barcodes and UMIs. From the 5' RACE reads, TCRdb called clonotypes with MiXCR, one entry per CDR3 protein. The sample carries under 450,000 distinct CDR3 sequences, more than 20% recorded once. V gave up 3 bases and J gave up 0 bases; unmatched junction bases: 8. Per germline, CDR1 LGHNA and CDR2 YNFKEQ. The CDR3 sequence is 19 residues long. These data belong to a study of T-cell memory formation after mild COVID-19. Study as a whole: The study found TCR clusters largely donor specific. Study results and limitations: Most CD4+ clones that shrank were in CM and EM, while CD8+ ones turned up in EMRA. Clones that got smaller from day 15 to 85 had even CD4/CD8, while clones growing later tipped toward CD4+.

The rearrangement uses TRBV4-2 and TRBJ2-6, with 10 bases that match TRBD1. The origin of this receptor is an adult woman who had mild COVID-19 (a few samples of this study predate the infection). Cell type and time point are not known. Sequencing was done on a sample of PBMCs or a T cell subset sorted from them (not recorded which). As DNA, the CDR3 is TGTGCCAGCAGCCACCCGGGGGGACAGGGGCGCTCTGGGGCCAACGTCCTGACTTTC. This gives the protein CASSHPGGQGRSGANVLTF.